What follows are 23 T cell receptor beta chains derived from one specimen sequenced in a study of cytomegalovirus exposure and HLA in healthy donors (dated by TCRdb to the late 2010s). The library was generated by the immunoSEQ multiplex PCR assay. For the multiplex PCR, a mixture combining 60 forward primers for TCR Vbeta segments and 13 reverse primers for TCR Jbeta segments was used. The table was pulled from immuneACCESS by TCRdb, which kept in-frame rearrangements only. Such tables lose some clones; where checked, under half of the loss comes from unresolved V genes, and the rest has no known cause. Across this sample there are around 80,000 clones, with over 60% seen only once. 4% to 4.5% of the sample goes to the ten largest clones. Material: PBMCs. The receptors here all came from a male donor in good health and CMV-seropositive.

This chain links TRBV29-1 with TRBJ2-5, with D perhaps TRBD2 (6 bases). V dropped 7 bases and J dropped 2 bases, with 14 bases sitting between them. The CDR3 has 13 residues. The germline V gene encodes CDR1 SQVTM and CDR2 ANQGSEA. Here the CDR3 DNA reads TGCAGCGCCTTCATCCGGGAGCAAGAGACCCAGTACTTC. Protein sequence: CSAFIREQETQYF. Supplemented by reference TRBV29-1 and TRBJ2-5, the full variable domain reads SAVISQKPSRDICQRGTSLTIQCQVDSQVTMMFWYRQQPGQSLTLIATANQGSEATYESGFVIDKFPISRPNLTFSTLTVSNMSPEDSSIYLCSAFIREQETQYFGPGTRLLVL.

This chain links TRBV7-2 with TRBJ2-5; D ambiguous. The CDR3 covers 14 residues. The germline V gene has CDR1 SGHTA and CDR2 FQGNSA. V was pared by 5 bases and J by 4 bases, with 14 bases between. CDR3 residues: CASSPYRIGETQYF. The CDR3, as DNA: TGTGCCAGCAGCCCCTACCGTATTGGAGAGACCCAGTACTTC.

The chain couples TRBV27 to TRBJ1-1, with 9 bases that match TRBD1. The V gene end was trimmed by 3 bases and the J gene end by 8 bases; junction bases not matched to a gene: 1. Germline CDR1 and CDR2: MNHEY and SMNVEV (reference sequence). The CDR3 is 12 amino acids. This chain's CDR3 is CASSFGQGEAFF. The CDR3 coding sequence is TGTGCCAGCAGTTTTGGACAGGGGGAAGCTTTCTTT.

This clone showed up just a few times. The V gene is TRBV30, the J gene TRBJ2-7, with 8 bases aligning to TRBD1. In germline, CDR1 is GTSNPN, CDR2 SVGIG (reference sequence). The CDR3 extends over 13 amino acids. V shed 0 bases and J 9 bases; nucleotides not matched to a gene: 7. CDR3 protein: CAWSVAGGKGQYF. As DNA, the CDR3 is TGTGCCTGGAGTGTCGCAGGGGGCAAGGGGCAGTACTTC.

This sequence joins TRBV30 and TRBJ2-1, with a possible D match to TRBD2 (6 bases). Germline V gene data show CDR1 as GTSNPN and CDR2 as SVGIG (reference sequence). The CDR3 extends over 13 amino acids. Trimming took off 0 bases at V and 8 bases at J, with 11 bases between the two ends. CDR3 amino acids: CAWSVRRRDEQFF. CDR3 sequence (DNA): TGTGCCTGGAGTGTACGCAGGAGGGATGAGCAGTTCTTC.

This clone has more than one count but fewer than ten. The genes are TRBV6-5 and TRBJ2-7; tentatively, D is TRBD2 (6 bases). The V gene's germline CDR1 is MNHEY and CDR2 SVGAGI. This CDR3 region has 15 residues. Trimming shortened V by 2 bases and J by 2 bases, and 13 bases separated the two germline ends. DNA for the CDR3: TGTGCCAGCAGTTACGGTGCGGGGCAGACCTACGAGCAGTACTTC. This encodes CASSYGAGQTYEQYF.

V gene TRBV6-5 combines with J gene TRBJ1-4; D is undetermined. The V end was cut by 8 bases, the J end by 3 bases, with 10 bases between. This CDR3 has 13 residues. The germline V gene encodes CDR1 MNHEY and CDR2 SVGAGI. The CDR3 sequence: CASSWRANEKLFF. The CDR3 DNA reads as TGTGCCAGCTCATGGAGGGCTAATGAAAAACTGTTTTTT.

This clone appeared a few times. The chain has TRBV13 and TRBJ2-7, with D hard to call. CDR3 length equals 15 residues. V lost 1 base and J lost 2, with 12 bases in between. Per the germline V gene, CDR1 is PRHDT and CDR2 is FYEKMQ (reference sequence). The CDR3 region has the DNA TGTGCCAGCAGCTTAGCGTTTCCCAGGCCCTACGAGCAGTACTTC. Protein sequence: CASSLAFPRPYEQYF.

This clone appeared once. The CDR3 reads CASSLAAVDNEQFF. For the CDR3, the DNA is TGTGCCAGCTCACTAGCGGCTGTAGACAATGAGCAGTTCTTC. This chain links TRBV18 with TRBJ2-1, with D possibly TRBD2 on 6 matching bases. Trimming took off 4 bases at V and 5 bases at J, with 12 bases between the two ends. The CDR3 spans 14 residues. From germline, CDR1 is KGHSH and CDR2 LQKENI.

The chain is built from TRBV19 and TRBJ2-2; TRBD2 aligns across 7 bases. V shed 4 bases, J shed 6 bases, and the junction held 8 bases outside the gene matches. The CDR3 extends over 15 amino acids. Germline V gene data show CDR1 as LNHDA and CDR2 as SQIVND (reference sequence). The CDR3 sequence: CASSTGLVPPGELFF. As DNA, the CDR3 is TGTGCCAGTAGTACAGGACTAGTCCCCCCCGGGGAGCTGTTTTTT.

This clone has a handful of counts. This sequence joins TRBV28 and TRBJ2-7; 8 nucleotides align to TRBD2. The CDR3 sequence is 13 residues long. With V trimmed by 10 bases and J by 2 bases, 7 bases remained unmatched. Per the germline V gene, CDR1 is MDHEN and CDR2 is SYDVKM. CDR3 protein: CATGLADAYEQYF. CDR3 in DNA: TGTGCCACCGGACTAGCTGATGCCTACGAGCAGTACTTC. The variable domain in full, completed from reference TRBV28 and TRBJ2-7, reads DVKVTQSSRYLVKRTGEKVFLECVQDMDHENMFWYRQDPGLGLRLIYFSYDVKMKEKGDIPEGYSVSREKKERFSLILESASTNQTSMYLCATGLADAYEQYFGPGTRLTVT.

The gene calls are TRBV28 and TRBJ1-3; 7 bases match TRBD1. V gave up 10 bases and J gave up 2 bases; unmatched junction bases: 2. Germline CDR1 reads MDHEN; CDR2 reads SYDVKM. This CDR3 has 12 residues. The CDR3 loop reads CATGTAGNTIYF. As DNA, the CDR3 is TGTGCCACCGGGACAGCTGGAAACACCATATATTTT.

The rearrangement links TRBV6-1 to TRBJ2-1; perhaps TRBD1 as D (6 bases). The V end lost 7 bases, the J end lost 4 bases, and 17 bases lay between the germline ends. The CDR3 is made up of 15 amino acids. CDR1 and CDR2 (germline): MNHNS, SASEGT. CDR3 residues: CASTDSSGVYNEQFF. The DNA of the CDR3 is TGTGCCAGCACAGATTCATCAGGGGTATACAATGAGCAGTTCTTC.

The V gene is TRBV6-6, the J gene TRBJ1-5; maybe TRBD1 (6 bases). The CDR3 has 11 residues. Germline CDR1 MNHNY, CDR2 SVGAGI (reference sequence). Trimming took 5 bases from V and 7 from J, leaving 6 bases between them. CDR3 amino acids: CASSDRQPQHF. CDR3 DNA: TGTGCCAGCAGTGACAGGCAGCCCCAGCATTTT.

The chain recombines TRBV5-1 with TRBJ2-3; 15 nucleotides match TRBD2. The CDR3 covers 14 residues. The germline V gene has CDR1 SGHRS and CDR2 YFSETQ. V lost 4 bases, J lost 9 bases, and 3 bases stayed unmatched. As DNA, the CDR3 is TGCGCCAGCAGCCCCGGGACTAGCGGGGGGACGCAGTATTTT. It specifies CASSPGTSGGTQYF.

V gene TRBV11-2 combines with J gene TRBJ2-5, with 14 bases that match TRBD2. The CDR3 has 18 amino acids. V trimming: 5 bases; J trimming: 1 base; junction bases outside the gene matches: 9. Germline lookup yields CDR1 SGHAT and CDR2 FQNNGV. CDR3 residues: CASSPGTSGRISQETQYF. The DNA of the CDR3 is TGTGCCAGCAGCCCTGGGACTAGCGGGAGAATTAGCCAAGAGACCCAGTACTTC.

This rearrangement joins TRBV2 to TRBJ2-7, with a tentative D call TRBD1 (5 bases). CDR3 length equals 13 residues. V lost 6 bases to trimming and J lost 0 bases, with 9 bases between them. Germline lookup yields CDR1 SNHLY and CDR2 FYNNEI. The CDR3 bases are TGTGCCAGCAGCCTCGACAGCTCCTACGAGCAGTACTTC. It translates to CASSLDSSYEQYF.

The CDR3 here is CASSVGQSSYNEQFF. The CDR3, as DNA: TGCGCCAGCAGCGTAGGACAGTCATCCTACAATGAGCAGTTCTTC. The chain is built from TRBV5-1 and TRBJ2-1; possibly TRBD1 for D (6 bases). The V end was cut by 4 bases, the J end by 1 base, with 12 bases between. The length of the CDR3 is 15 residues. Germline-derived CDR1 and CDR2 are SGHRS and YFSETQ.

The gene calls are TRBV6-5 and TRBJ2-7; TRBD1 agrees at 9 bases. V trimming: 7 bases; J trimming: 5 bases; junction bases outside the gene matches: 6. The CDR3 runs 13 residues. CDR1 MNHEY and CDR2 SVGAGI come from the germline V gene. The CDR3 sequence: CASNRDRDHEQYF. CDR3 coding DNA: TGTGCCAGCAACCGGGACAGGGACCACGAGCAGTACTTC.

The chain recombines TRBV9 with TRBJ1-3; D is unresolved. Germline V lookup: CDR1 SGDLS, CDR2 YYNGEE. The CDR3 covers 14 residues. Trimming took off 0 bases at V and 7 bases at J, with 11 bases between the two ends. The CDR3 DNA reads as TGTGCCAGCAGCGTAGAAGGAGGGAGGAACACCATATATTTT. Amino acids: CASSVEGGRNTIYF.

This clone occurred a few times. The CDR3 sequence: CASSLDVAGVADTQYF. The CDR3 region has the DNA TGCGCCAGCAGCTTGGATGTAGCGGGGGTTGCAGATACGCAGTATTTT. The chain employs TRBV5-1 and TRBJ2-3, with 9 bases identical to TRBD2. V lost 0 bases and J lost 4; bases outside the gene matches: 6. This CDR3 is built from 16 residues. CDR1 is SGHRS and CDR2 is YFSETQ in the germline V gene.

The rearrangement links TRBV7-2 to TRBJ1-5; D unresolved. The CDR3 extends over 16 amino acids. Germline lookup yields CDR1 SGHTA and CDR2 FQGNSA. V was pared by 5 bases and J by 2 bases, with 16 bases between. The CDR3 region has the DNA TGTGCCAGCAGCCCTAGACACGCGGAGGGCAATCAGCCCCAGCATTTT. The encoded protein is CASSPRHAEGNQPQHF.

The sample holds a few counts of this clone. V usage is TRBV29-1 and J usage is TRBJ1-2, with 9 bases identical to TRBD1. The CDR3 loop spans 13 amino acids. CDR1 and CDR2 from the germline V gene are SQVTM and ANQGSEA. Germline trimming cut 7 bases from V and 5 bases from J; bases unmatched to any gene: 8. In DNA form, the CDR3 reads TGCAGCGCCTGGACAGGGGAGCTATATGGCTACACCTTC. Residues: CSAWTGELYGYTF.